These 23 T cell receptor beta chains were all obtained from the same sample, sequenced in a study of T cells after yellow fever vaccination (dated by TCRdb to between 2018 and 2021). The library was obtained by 5' RACE. The data were produced on an Illumina HiSeq 2500. TCRdb reprocessed the public reads (quality trimming at Q25 with fastp, clone calling with MiXCR) and kept in-frame beta chains. Entries are consolidated by CDR3 protein sequence, retaining the most common genes and DNA. The sample table lists 450,000 to 600,000 distinct CDR3 sequences, roughly 12% of them with a count of one. The ten largest account for roughly an eighth of the sample. The treatment or condition label corresponds to: live attenuated yellow fever vaccine strain. The source material was PBMCs, sampled on the day of the yellow fever booster vaccination. The receptors derive from a man aged 25 to 40 who received the YFV17D yellow fever vaccine.

This clonotype was counted many times. This chain connects TRBV3-1 to TRBJ2-7; D ambiguous. CDR1 and CDR2 (germline): LGHDT, YNNKEL (reference sequence). The CDR3 contains 13 residues. Between the trimmed V and J ends, which lost 2 bases and 7 bases, there was a span of 12 bases. The CDR3 loop reads CASSQSTSREQYF. The CDR3 bases are TGTGCCAGCAGCCAATCCACTTCTCGGGAGCAGTACTTC.

A few counts support this clonotype. This chain connects TRBV20-1 to TRBJ2-3; the D call may be TRBD1 or TRBD2 (5 bases each). The CDR3 has 13 residues. In germline, CDR1 is DFQATT, CDR2 SNEGSKA (reference sequence). V was clipped by 6 bases and J by 5 bases, with 15 bases between them. The CDR3 is CSAPPPGRDTQYF. CDR3 DNA: TGCAGTGCACCCCCCCCGGGGCGAGATACGCAGTATTTT.

J is TRBJ2-1 and V is TRBV20-1, with TRBD2 as a possible D gene (6 bases). Germline V lookup: CDR1 DFQATT, CDR2 SNEGSKA (reference sequence). Trimming removed 6 bases at V and 4 bases at J, with 22 bases between. The CDR3 is 16 residues long. The CDR3 DNA reads TGCAGTGCAGTAGTTAGATCGGGGGACCGATACAATGAGCAGTTCTTC. Translated, it gives CSAVVRSGDRYNEQFF.

The chain joins TRBV7-2 to TRBJ2-7, with 7 bases matching TRBD2. V lost 0 bases and J lost 2; bases outside the gene matches: 7. CDR1 is SGHTA and CDR2 is FQGNSA in the germline V gene. CDR3 length: 16 residues. CDR3 bases: TGTGCCAGCAGCTTAGCCCTAGCGGAGGTAACCTACGAGCAGTACTTC. Residues: CASSLALAEVTYEQYF.

This clonotype was counted between two and nine times. V usage is TRBV20-1 and J usage is TRBJ1-1; D ambiguous. Germline V gives CDR1 DFQATT, CDR2 SNEGSKA (reference sequence). CDR3 length: 11 residues. V was cut by 6 bases and J by 4 bases, with 9 bases left in between. In nucleotides, the CDR3 is TGCAGTGCCCCCCTTGTCACTGAAGCTTTCTTT. Protein: CSAPLVTEAFF.

The V and J genes are TRBV2 and TRBJ2-7, with no clear D. The germline V and J ends were trimmed by 3 bases and 3 bases, with 6 bases remaining between them. The CDR3 is 12 residues long. The germline gives CDR1 SNHLY, CDR2 FYNNEI. CDR3 DNA: TGTGCCAGCAGTGACCCCGACTACGAGCAGTACTTC. This gives the protein CASSDPDYEQYF.

This clonotype was observed a few times. The chain has TRBV7-9 and TRBJ2-1; possibly TRBD2 for D (5 bases). The CDR3 contains 16 residues. V was cut by 4 bases and J by 2 bases, with 15 bases left in between. Germline V lookup: CDR1 SEHNR, CDR2 FQNEAQ (reference sequence). The CDR3: CASSSPRASTYNEQFF. The CDR3 DNA sequence: TGTGCCAGCAGCTCGCCCAGAGCTAGCACCTACAATGAGCAGTTCTTC.

This clonotype appeared many times. As DNA, the CDR3 is TGTGCCAGCAGTTTAGGGACTGCCAATGAGCAGTTCTTC. Its translation is CASSLGTANEQFF. The chain combines TRBV12-3 or TRBV12-4 with TRBJ2-1; D perhaps matches TRBD2 (5 bases). The CDR3 is 13 residues long. V lost 1 base and J lost 6, with 7 bases in between.

This clonotype has only a few counts. The V call is TRBV5-5, the J call TRBJ2-6; the D is unclear. The V gene's germline CDR1 is SGHKS and CDR2 YYEKEE (reference sequence). V shed 6 bases and J shed 0 bases, with 10 bases lying between them. The CDR3 has 15 residues. This chain's CDR3 is CASTPRSSGANVLTF. CDR3 sequence (DNA): TGTGCCAGCACCCCACGGAGCTCTGGGGCCAACGTCCTGACTTTC.

This clonotype was observed at least ten times. The gene calls are TRBV7-6 and TRBJ2-1, with D perhaps TRBD1 (5 bases). The germline gives CDR1 SGHVS, CDR2 FNYEAQ. The length of the CDR3 is 14 residues. Trimming cost V 0 bases and J 7 bases, with 10 bases left between them. CDR3 protein: CASSLAGQGNEQFF. The CDR3 region has the DNA TGTGCCAGCAGCTTAGCGGGGCAGGGAAATGAGCAGTTCTTC.

This clonotype occurred a few times. The rearrangement joins TRBV7-2 to TRBJ1-4; a possible D gene is TRBD1 (5 bases). This CDR3 spans 15 amino acids. Germline CDR1 reads SGHTA; CDR2 reads FQGNSA. V lost 2 bases to trimming and J lost 8 bases, with 15 bases between them. This CDR3 is CASSLSVGLGEKLFF. The DNA of the CDR3 is TGTGCCAGCAGCTTATCCGTGGGACTTGGAGAAAAACTGTTTTTT.

This rearrangement joins TRBV9 to TRBJ2-1; 8 bases are shared with TRBD2. V was clipped by 3 bases and J by 0 bases; unmatched bases: 8. The germline V gene has CDR1 SGDLS and CDR2 YYNGEE. The CDR3 is 17 amino acids. The CDR3: CASSAALAGSSYNEQFF. DNA for the CDR3: TGTGCCAGCAGCGCAGCCCTAGCGGGTAGCTCCTACAATGAGCAGTTCTTC.

Of note for this clonotype: A single base separates this from a much larger clone, so it may be a read error. The gene calls are TRBV10-3 and TRBJ1-5, with 7 bases matching TRBD1. The CDR3 sequence is 14 residues long. Per germline, CDR1 ENHRY and CDR2 SYGVKD. CDR3 DNA sequence: TGTGCCATCAGCCAAGAGGGCAGGGGACAGCCCCTGCATTTT. Protein: CAISQEGRGQPLHF.

This clonotype was seen more than once but under ten times. The genes are TRBV10-1 and TRBJ2-5; D not certain. Per germline, CDR1 WNHNN and CDR2 SYGVQD (reference sequence). CDR3 length: 13 residues. The V end was cut by 10 bases, the J end by 5 bases, with 17 bases between. The CDR3 bases are TGCGCCACCAACGGTGGTCTGGGGGAGACCCAGTACTTC. Encoded protein: CATNGGLGETQYF.

This clonotype was seen only a few times. This sequence joins TRBV7-6 and TRBJ1-1, with 10 bases matching TRBD1. The CDR3 consists of 13 residues. Germline V gene lookup returns CDR1 SGHVS and CDR2 FNYEAQ. With 4 bases clipped from V and 7 bases from J, the junction kept 3 bases outside the gene matches. The CDR3 loop reads CASSSRTGGEAFF. Written as DNA, the CDR3 is TGTGCCAGCAGCTCTCGGACAGGGGGTGAAGCTTTCTTT.

The chain recombines TRBV9 with TRBJ1-3; D possibly corresponds to TRBD1 (5 bases). The CDR3 extends over 15 amino acids. The germline V gene encodes CDR1 SGDLS and CDR2 YYNGEE. Trimming stripped 0 bases from V and 0 bases from J, with 7 bases between. The CDR3 sequence: CASSVGDPSGNTIYF. The CDR3 DNA reads as TGTGCCAGCAGCGTAGGGGACCCCTCTGGAAACACCATATATTTT.

A few counts support this clonotype. The J gene is TRBJ2-2, the V gene TRBV25-1, with D uncertain. V lost 3 bases to trimming and J lost 1 base, with 6 bases between them. The CDR3 spans 14 residues. Germline CDR1 reads MGHDK; CDR2 reads SYGVNS. Written as DNA, the CDR3 is TGTGCCAGCAGTGAGGCTGTGAACACCGGGGAGCTGTTTTTT. It codes for CASSEAVNTGELFF.

A few counts support this clonotype. The chain employs TRBV5-1 and TRBJ1-4; D gene uncertain. The germline V gene has CDR1 SGHRS and CDR2 YFSETQ. V dropped 0 bases and J dropped 5 bases, with 11 bases sitting between them. CDR3 size: 15 residues. This CDR3 reads CASSLDSAKNEKLFF. The CDR3 DNA reads as TGCGCCAGCAGCTTGGATTCAGCGAAAAATGAAAAACTGTTTTTT.

The chain couples TRBV7-6 to TRBJ2-7; the D is unclear. Germline CDR1 is SGHVS and CDR2 is FNYEAQ. The CDR3 totals 13 residues. The germline V and J ends were trimmed by 4 bases and 1 base, with 8 bases remaining between them. CDR3 nucleotides: TGTGCCAGCAGCTACGGACCATCCTACGAGCAGTACTTC. As protein: CASSYGPSYEQYF.

J is TRBJ2-5 and V is TRBV10-2; D is perhaps TRBD1 (6 bases). The V and J ends lost 1 base and 2 bases respectively, with 20 bases between them. The germline gives CDR1 WSHSY, CDR2 SAAADI. This CDR3 has 18 amino acids. In DNA, the CDR3 is TGCGCCAGCAGTGAGTTAGGACTTCAGGACAGCCTTCAAGAGACCCAGTACTTC. It translates to CASSELGLQDSLQETQYF.

A few counts support this clonotype. The chain combines TRBV6-2 or TRBV6-3 with TRBJ2-1, with D possibly TRBD1 on 5 matching bases. Germline V lookup: CDR1 MNHEY, CDR2 SVGEGT. V dropped 5 bases and J dropped 15 bases, with 14 bases sitting between them. This CDR3 spans 11 amino acids. As DNA, the CDR3 is TGTGCCAGCAGTCAGGGTGGAATTAGGTTCTTC. Translated: CASSQGGIRFF.

This clonotype was seen only a few times. The rearrangement uses TRBV7-2 and TRBJ2-3; 9 nucleotides align to TRBD2. This CDR3 comprises 15 residues. Unmatched junction bases numbered 11, after V lost 4 bases and J lost 9 bases. Germline V gives CDR1 SGHTA, CDR2 FQGNSA. CDR3 sequence: CASSSGGLAGETQYF. Here the CDR3 DNA reads TGTGCCAGCAGCTCTGGAGGGTTAGCGGGAGAGACGCAGTATTTT.

CDR3 sequence reads: CASGLSGRPPYEQYF. DNA of the CDR3: TGTGCCAGCGGGCTGAGCGGGAGGCCCCCCTACGAGCAGTACTTC. The chain combines TRBV6-1 with TRBJ2-7; TRBD2 matches at 9 bases. CDR3 size: 15 residues. With 8 bases clipped from V and 2 bases from J, the junction kept 10 bases outside the gene matches. Germline-derived CDR1 and CDR2 are MNHNS and SASEGT.